This T cell receptor (beta chain) was captured in a study of spatial heterogeneity in lung cancer. Findings of the study overall: Circulating ubiquitous expanded tumor TCRs were observed more frequently at resection than at follow-up.

In its sample, this clonotype was seen many times. Its antigen is undetermined. Time point described: blood at routine non-recurrence follow-up after resection. Material for sequencing was whole RNA from tumor, nontumor lung or frozen PBMC, left unsorted. A unique molecular identifier was attached to every TCR cDNA molecule. TCRdb analysed the 5' RACE reads with MiXCR anew, one entry per CDR3 protein. The sample lists around 110,000 distinct CDR3 sequences; 12% were seen once. The length of the CDR3 is 15 residues. The V and J ends lost 5 bases and 3 bases, in that order; junction bases with no gene match: 7. Germline loops: CDR1 SGHTA, CDR2 FQGNSA.

The sequence came from a male donor with early-stage non-small cell lung cancer. The chain uses TRBV7-2 and TRBJ2-1; TRBD1 agrees at 7 bases. The starting material was PBMCs, obtained at follow-up. CDR3 in DNA: TGTGCCAGCAGCCGTACGGGACAGAGCTACAATGAGCAGTTCTTC. This codes for CASSRTGQSYNEQFF.